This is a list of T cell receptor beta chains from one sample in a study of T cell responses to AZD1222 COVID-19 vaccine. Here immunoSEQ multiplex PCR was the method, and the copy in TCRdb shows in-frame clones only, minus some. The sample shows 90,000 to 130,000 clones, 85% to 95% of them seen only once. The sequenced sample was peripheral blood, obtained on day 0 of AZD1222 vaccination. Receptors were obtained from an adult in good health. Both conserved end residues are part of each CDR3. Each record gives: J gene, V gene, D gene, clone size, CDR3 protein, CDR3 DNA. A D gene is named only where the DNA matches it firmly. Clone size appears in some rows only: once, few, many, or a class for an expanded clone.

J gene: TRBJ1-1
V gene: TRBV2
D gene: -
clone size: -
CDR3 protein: CASRRGEGITEAFF
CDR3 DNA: TGTGCCAGTCGGAGGGGGGAAGGAATCACTGAAGCTTTCTTT

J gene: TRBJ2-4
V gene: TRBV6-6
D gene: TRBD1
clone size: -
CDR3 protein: CASSYLGQLAKNIQYF
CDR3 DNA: TGTGCCAGCAGTTACTTGGGACAGCTAGCCAAAAACATTCAGTACTTC

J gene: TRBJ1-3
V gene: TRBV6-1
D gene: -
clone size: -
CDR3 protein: CASSEKSVGKRGNTIYF
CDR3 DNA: TGTGCCAGCAGTGAAAAGTCGGTCGGGAAGCGGGGAAACACCATATATTTT

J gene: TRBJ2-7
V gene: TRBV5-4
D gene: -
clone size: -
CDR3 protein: CASSPQGNSYEQYF
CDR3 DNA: TGTGCCAGCAGCCCACAGGGTAACTCCTACGAGCAGTACTTC

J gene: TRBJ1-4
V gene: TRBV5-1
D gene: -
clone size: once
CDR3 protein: CASSFHVPATNEKLFF
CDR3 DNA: TGCGCCAGCAGCTTTCACGTTCCAGCAACTAATGAAAAACTGTTTTTT

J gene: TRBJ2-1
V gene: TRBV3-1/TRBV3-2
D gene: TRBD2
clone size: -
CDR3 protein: CASSQGLAGSYNEQFF
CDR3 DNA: TGTGCCAGCAGCCAAGGACTAGCGGGGTCATACAATGAGCAGTTCTTC

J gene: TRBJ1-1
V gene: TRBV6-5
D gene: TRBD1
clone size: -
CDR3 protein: CASSSTGGTEAFF
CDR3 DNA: TGTGCCAGCAGTTCGACAGGGGGCACTGAAGCTTTCTTT

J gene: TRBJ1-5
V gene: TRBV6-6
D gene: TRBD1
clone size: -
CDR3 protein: CASTGQGPGQPQHF
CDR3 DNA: TGTGCCAGCACCGGACAGGGGCCCGGGCAGCCCCAGCATTTT

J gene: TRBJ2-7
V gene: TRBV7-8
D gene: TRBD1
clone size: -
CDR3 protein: CASSRSGQGTYEQYF
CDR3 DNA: TGTGCCAGCAGCCGATCGGGACAGGGGACCTACGAGCAGTACTTC

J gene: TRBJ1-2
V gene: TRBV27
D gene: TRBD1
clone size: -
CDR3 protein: CASSPTGGANYGYTF
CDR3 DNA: TGTGCCAGCAGTCCCACAGGGGGAGCTAACTATGGCTACACCTTC

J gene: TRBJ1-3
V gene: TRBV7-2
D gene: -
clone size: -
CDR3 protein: CASSPRTATIGNTIYF
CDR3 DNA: TGTGCCAGCAGCCCGCGGACAGCCACAATTGGAAACACCATATATTTT

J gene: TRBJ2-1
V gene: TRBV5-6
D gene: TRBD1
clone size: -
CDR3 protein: CASNMLTGYNEQFF
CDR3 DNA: TGTGCCAGCAATATGTTGACAGGGTACAATGAGCAGTTCTTC

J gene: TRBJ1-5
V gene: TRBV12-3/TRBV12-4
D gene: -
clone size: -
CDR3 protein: CASSLAGPQPQHF
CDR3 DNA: TGTGCCAGCAGTTTGGCAGGGCCCCAGCCCCAGCATTTT

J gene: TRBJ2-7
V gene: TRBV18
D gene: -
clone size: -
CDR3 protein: CASSLAYEQYF
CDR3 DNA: TGTGCCAGCTCACTGGCCTACGAGCAGTACTTC

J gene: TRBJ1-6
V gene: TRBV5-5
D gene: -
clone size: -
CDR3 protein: CASSKTNSGRHYNSPLHF
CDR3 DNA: TGTGCCAGCAGCAAAACCAACTCGGGACGGCACTATAATTCACCCCTCCACTTT

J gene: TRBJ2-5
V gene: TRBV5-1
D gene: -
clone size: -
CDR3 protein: CASSLRWGRETQYF
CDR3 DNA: TGCGCCAGCAGCTTGAGGTGGGGACGGGAGACCCAGTACTTC

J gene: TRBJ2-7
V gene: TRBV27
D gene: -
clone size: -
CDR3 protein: CASSFRGMSYEQYF
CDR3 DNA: TGTGCCAGCAGTTTCCGGGGGATGTCCTACGAGCAGTACTTC

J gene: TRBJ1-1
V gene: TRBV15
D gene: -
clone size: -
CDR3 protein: CATSRASGFTEAFF
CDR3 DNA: TGTGCCACCAGCAGAGCGTCAGGGTTTACTGAAGCTTTCTTT

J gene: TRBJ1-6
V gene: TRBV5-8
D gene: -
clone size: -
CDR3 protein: CASSLGEGNSPLHF
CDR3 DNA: TGTGCCAGCAGCTTGGGGGAAGGGAATTCACCCCTCCACTTT

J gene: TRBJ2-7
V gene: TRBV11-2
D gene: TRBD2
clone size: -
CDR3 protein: CASSEGRAYEQYF
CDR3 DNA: TGTGCCAGCAGTGAGGGGAGGGCCTACGAGCAGTACTTC

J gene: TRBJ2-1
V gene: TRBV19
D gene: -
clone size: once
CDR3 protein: CASSIGTPNEQFF
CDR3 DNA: TGTGCCAGTAGTATTGGGACACCCAATGAGCAGTTCTTC

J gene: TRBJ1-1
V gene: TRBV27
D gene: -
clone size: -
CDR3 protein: CASSLSIWNTEAFF
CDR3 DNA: TGTGCCAGCAGTTTATCGATATGGAACACTGAAGCTTTCTTT

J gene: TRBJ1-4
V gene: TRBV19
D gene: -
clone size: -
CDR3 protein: CASSIRGTNEKLFF
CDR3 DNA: TGTGCCAGTAGTATACGAGGGACTAATGAAAAACTGTTTTTT

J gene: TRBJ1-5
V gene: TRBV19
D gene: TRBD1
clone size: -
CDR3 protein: CASSPRDRYNDQPQHF
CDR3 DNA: TGTGCCAGTAGCCCCAGGGACAGGTATAATGATCAGCCCCAGCATTTT

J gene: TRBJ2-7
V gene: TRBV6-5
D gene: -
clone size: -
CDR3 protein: CASSSGTKGEQYF
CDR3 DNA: TGTGCCAGCAGTTCGGGGACCAAGGGGGAGCAGTACTTC

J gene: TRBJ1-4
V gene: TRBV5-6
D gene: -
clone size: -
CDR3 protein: CASSLAKDATNEKLFF
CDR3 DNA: TGTGCCAGCAGCTTGGCTAAGGATGCAACTAATGAAAAACTGTTTTTT

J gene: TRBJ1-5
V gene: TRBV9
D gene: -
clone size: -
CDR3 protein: CASSVGSDYQPQHF
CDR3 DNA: TGTGCCAGCAGCGTAGGGAGTGACTATCAGCCCCAGCATTTT

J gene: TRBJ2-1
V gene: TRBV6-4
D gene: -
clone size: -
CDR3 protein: CASSGGERYNEQFF
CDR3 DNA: TGTGCCAGCAGTGGGGGGGAGAGGTACAATGAGCAGTTCTTC

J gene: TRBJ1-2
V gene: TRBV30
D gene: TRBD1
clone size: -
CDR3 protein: CAWSVSDRGRQGYGYTF
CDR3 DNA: TGTGCCTGGAGTGTAAGTGACAGGGGGCGCCAGGGCTATGGCTACACCTTC

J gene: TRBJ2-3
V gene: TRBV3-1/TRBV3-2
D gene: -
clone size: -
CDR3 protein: CASSPTPTSTDTQYF
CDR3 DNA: TGTGCCAGCAGCCCGACACCTACTAGCACAGATACGCAGTATTTT

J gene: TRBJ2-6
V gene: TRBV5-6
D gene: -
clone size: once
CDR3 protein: CASSPRVTGANVLTF
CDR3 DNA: TGTGCCAGCAGCCCAAGGGTTACCGGGGCCAACGTCCTGACTTTC

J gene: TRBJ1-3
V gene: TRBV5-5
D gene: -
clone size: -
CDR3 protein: CASSPLTGNTIYF
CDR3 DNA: TGTGCCAGCAGCCCCCTGACAGGAAACACCATATATTTT

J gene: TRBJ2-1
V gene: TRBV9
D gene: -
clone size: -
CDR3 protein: CASSVDVPSYNEQFF
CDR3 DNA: TGTGCCAGCAGCGTTGACGTTCCCTCCTACAATGAGCAGTTCTTC

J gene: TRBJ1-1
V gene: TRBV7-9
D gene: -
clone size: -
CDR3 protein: CASSLDRVFGTEAFF
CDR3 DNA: TGTGCCAGCAGCTTAGACAGGGTCTTCGGCACTGAAGCTTTCTTT

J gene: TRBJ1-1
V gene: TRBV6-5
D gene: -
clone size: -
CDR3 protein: CASSYSISVTEAFF
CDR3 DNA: TGTGCCAGCAGTTACTCGATTAGTGTCACTGAAGCTTTCTTT

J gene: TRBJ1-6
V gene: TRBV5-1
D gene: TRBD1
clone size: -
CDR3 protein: CASSLEGRTGGRSPLHF
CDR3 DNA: TGCGCCAGCAGCTTGGAGGGGCGGACAGGGGGGCGTTCACCCCTCCACTTT

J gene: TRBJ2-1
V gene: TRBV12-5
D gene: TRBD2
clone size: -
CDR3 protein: CASGLQPRRGLNNEQFF
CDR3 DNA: TGTGCTAGTGGTTTGCAGCCGAGGCGGGGGTTAAACAATGAGCAGTTCTTC

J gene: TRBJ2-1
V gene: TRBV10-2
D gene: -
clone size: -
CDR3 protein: CASSESGGYSYNEQFF
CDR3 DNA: TGCGCCAGCAGTGAGTCGGGGGGCTACTCCTACAATGAGCAGTTCTTC

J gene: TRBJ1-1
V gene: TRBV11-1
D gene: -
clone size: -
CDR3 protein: CASSSGLLTEAFF
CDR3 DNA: TGTGCCAGCAGCTCGGGATTACTCACTGAAGCTTTCTTT

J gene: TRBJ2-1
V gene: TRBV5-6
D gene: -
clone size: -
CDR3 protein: CASSPPLGSNEQFF
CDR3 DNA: TGTGCCAGCAGCCCCCCCCTAGGTTCGAATGAGCAGTTCTTC

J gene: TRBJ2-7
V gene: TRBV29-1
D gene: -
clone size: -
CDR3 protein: CSVERWLGVSYEQYF
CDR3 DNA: TGCAGCGTTGAGAGGTGGTTAGGGGTCTCCTACGAGCAGTACTTC

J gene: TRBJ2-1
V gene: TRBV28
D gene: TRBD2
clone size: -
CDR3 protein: CASSSPREGNEQFF
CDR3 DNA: TGTGCCAGCAGTTCTCCCAGGGAGGGCAATGAGCAGTTCTTC

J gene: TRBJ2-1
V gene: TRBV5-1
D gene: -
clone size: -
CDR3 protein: CASSSGQGMDEQFF
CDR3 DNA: TGCGCCAGCAGCTCCGGGCAGGGAATGGATGAGCAGTTCTTC

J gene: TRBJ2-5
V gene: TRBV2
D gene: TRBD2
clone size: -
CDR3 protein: CASSEGRGGALETQYF
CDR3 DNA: TGTGCCAGCAGTGAAGGGCGCGGGGGGGCTTTGGAGACCCAGTACTTC

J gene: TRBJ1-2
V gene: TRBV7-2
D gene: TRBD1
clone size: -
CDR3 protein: CASSSSGTGPVGYTF
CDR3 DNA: TGTGCCAGCAGCTCCTCCGGGACAGGACCCGTCGGCTACACCTTC

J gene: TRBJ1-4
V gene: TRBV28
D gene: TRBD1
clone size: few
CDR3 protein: CASRQPGQGRVKLFF
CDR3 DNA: TGTGCCAGCAGACAACCGGGACAGGGGCGGGTAAAACTGTTTTTT

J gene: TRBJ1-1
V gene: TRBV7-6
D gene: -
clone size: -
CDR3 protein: CASSLALNTEAFF
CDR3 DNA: TGTGCCAGCAGCTTAGCGCTCAACACTGAAGCTTTCTTT

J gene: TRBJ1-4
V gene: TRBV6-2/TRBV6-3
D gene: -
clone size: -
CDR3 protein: CASSYPRTGGEATNEKLFF
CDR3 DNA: TGTGCCAGCAGTTATCCCCGGACTGGGGGAGAGGCAACTAATGAAAAACTGTTTTTT

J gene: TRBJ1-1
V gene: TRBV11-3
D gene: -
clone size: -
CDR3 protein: CASSLGSWGLVTEAFF
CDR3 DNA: TGTGCCAGCAGCTTGGGGTCGTGGGGTTTGGTAACTGAAGCTTTCTTT

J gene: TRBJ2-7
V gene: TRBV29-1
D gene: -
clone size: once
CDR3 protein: CSVEGGGVNPYEQYF
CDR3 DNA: TGCAGCGTTGAAGGTGGCGGGGTAAACCCCTACGAGCAGTACTTC

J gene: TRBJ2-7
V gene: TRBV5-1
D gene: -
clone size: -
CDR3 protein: CASSLSSEQYF
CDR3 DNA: TGCGCCAGCAGCTTGTCGAGTGAGCAGTACTTC

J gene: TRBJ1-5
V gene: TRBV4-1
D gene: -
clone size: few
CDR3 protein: CASSPSGGGANQPQHF
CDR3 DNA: TGCGCCAGCAGCCCTTCTGGCGGGGGCGCAAATCAGCCCCAGCATTTT

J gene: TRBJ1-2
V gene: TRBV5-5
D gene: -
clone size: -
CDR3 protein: CASSEQDYYGYTF
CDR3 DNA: TGTGCCAGCAGCGAACAGGACTACTATGGCTACACCTTC

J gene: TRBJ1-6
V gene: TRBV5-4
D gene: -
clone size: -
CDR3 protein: CASSRDSPLSYNSPLHF
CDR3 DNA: TGTGCCAGCAGCCGGGACTCTCCACTCTCCTATAATTCACCCCTCCACTTT

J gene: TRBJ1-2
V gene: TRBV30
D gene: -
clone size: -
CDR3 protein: CAWSVSSNYGYTF
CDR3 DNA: TGTGCCTGGAGTGTATCATCTAACTATGGCTACACCTTC

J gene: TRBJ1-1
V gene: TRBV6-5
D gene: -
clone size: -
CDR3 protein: CASTPRRNTEAFF
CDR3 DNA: TGTGCCAGCACCCCGCGCAGGAACACTGAAGCTTTCTTT

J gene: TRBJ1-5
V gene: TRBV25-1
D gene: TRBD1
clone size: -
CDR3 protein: CASSRGSSNQPQHF
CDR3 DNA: TGTGCCAGCTCCAGGGGGTCGAGCAATCAGCCCCAGCATTTT

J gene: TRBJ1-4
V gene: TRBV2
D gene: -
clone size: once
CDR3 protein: CASSTFEKLFF
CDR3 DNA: TGTGCCAGCAGTACGTTTGAAAAACTGTTTTTT

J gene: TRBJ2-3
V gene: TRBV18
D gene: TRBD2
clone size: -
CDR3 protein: CASSQGLAGLTDTQYF
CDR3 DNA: TGTGCCAGCTCACAAGGACTAGCGGGACTCACAGATACGCAGTATTTT